This TCR beta chain was sequenced in a study of cytomegalovirus exposure and HLA in healthy donors (dated by TCRdb to about 2017). Notes on the research overall: According to an earlier analysis of a few hundred of the donors, 150 million to 200 million T cells yielded some 110 million unique TCR beta sequences and about 300 Gb of sequence data. An early release that covered 640 HLA-typed donors contained approximately 320 gigabases of sequencing data and tens of millions of unique TCR sequences. Among the roughly 380 genotyped donors, around 79% belonged to the genetic ancestry cluster associated with self-reported Caucasian donors. The study was designed to test whether signatures of past pathogen exposure could be identified by cataloging public T cell receptors. The T cell repertoires of 666 subjects were profiled by immunosequencing and related to cytomegalovirus serostatus. In addition to the first cohort of approximately 650 subjects, a separate validation cohort of 100 to 150 different subjects was used. To predict cytomegalovirus infection status, the study combined high-throughput TCR immunosequencing, statistical association of individual TCRs with disease status, and machine learning. A later analysis re-analyzed previously published TCR beta repertoires from 660 or so donors and added high-resolution HLA genotyping to study TCR occurrence patterns. In the later analysis, no new phenotypic data were used to find candidate immune exposures; instead, reliance was placed on TCR beta sequences and their occurrence across donors. To decide whether each TCR beta V gene segment behaved as functional or pseudogenic, an earlier analysis of approximately 600 of the donors relied on high-throughput TCR beta sequencing. Donor age, sex, ethnicity and CMV serostatus were collected together with the repertoire data. A later genetic analysis took genome-wide SNP genotypes for about three fifths of the 666 donors and used that subset as a discovery cohort. Every discovery cohort repertoire had been produced on one sequencing platform. HLA typing covered class I and class II loci at four-digit resolution. The number of donors typed differed by locus, with 629-630 for A, B, C, DRB1 and DQB1, roughly 520 for DQA1, over 600 for DPA1, and around 450 for DPB1. Four or five DR-DQ haplotypes were handled as single units for association and clustering, since linkage in the cohort was strong. Among about 370 genotyped donors of the cohort, an average of approximately 240,000 unique TCR beta nucleotide sequences was sequenced per donor, of which about 18% were non-productive.

As for this clone: The target of this receptor is not known. Base-call qualities are not available, and no considerably larger clone is one nucleotide away.

The CDR3 runs 12 amino acids, cysteine and phenylalanine included. The retained sequence is limited to the CDR3, 36 bases, with the frame set at the first base. CDR1 and CDR2 are drawn from the germline V gene (reference sequence): WNHNN, SYGVQD. V sheds 6 bases and J sheds 10 bases, leaving 16 bases between their ends. General findings and caveats noted by the study authors: The authors suggested that the approach could potentially be generalized to other disease states and immunological phenotypes. Because some donors lacked HLA typing at each locus, the association tests relied only on the typed subset. Sequencing depth was assumed to be roughly uniform across donors in the presence/absence analyses, though that assumption may not hold. A further reported finding was that TCR beta sequences accurately predicted the HLA-A and HLA-B alleles for most subjects in the first cohort. A cluster of highly shared sequence variants was judged likely to represent a technical artifact of the sequencing pipeline. An association between a missense DCLRE1C variant and V-gene and J-gene trimming of TCR beta chains was found in a later genetic analysis and replicated in an independent cohort. The classifier was reported to diagnose cytomegalovirus status with high specificity and sensitivity in both the original and validation cohorts. In an earlier analysis of fewer than 700 of the donors, most TCR beta V segments appeared in productive rearrangements about 87% or about 30% of the time, broadly matching IMGT annotations. A later analysis reported that several top co-occurrence clusters appeared linked to parvovirus B19, influenza, CMV and Epstein-Barr virus. Some IMGT-functional V segments, including TRBV6-2 and TRBV6-3, could not be distinguished by the 87-base-pair reads and were therefore excluded. Compared with the roughly 700-donor mean, donors in an Asian-associated ancestry cluster had fewer N-insertions in productive TCRs, according to a later genetic analysis. Correlated functional status among segregating V segments might reflect linkage disequilibrium, but an unknown experimental factor could not be ruled out. Specific HLA alleles were associated with about 17,000 TCR beta sequences at a false discovery rate of 0.05 in a later analysis. In a later analysis, the rate of TCR association differed among HLA loci, with DRB1 alleles having the most associated TCRs and HLA-C alleles having the fewest. Most TCR sequences were observed very rarely across donors, whereas some public TCRs were present in many individuals. For the cohort, immune exposure information was limited to CMV serostatus. According to a later analysis, most CMV-associated TCR beta chains appeared to be HLA-restricted, and the HLA associations seemed to be driven largely by CMV exposure. Because counts were too low, about 17 rarely observed V segments, including chromosome 9 orphons, were excluded from the earlier analysis of 500 to 700 of the donors. A few of the identified cytomegalovirus-associated TCR beta chains were confirmed in vitro to be specific for cytomegalovirus antigens. When HLA alleles, especially DR and DQ, strongly co-occurred, TCR associations were difficult to assign to individual alleles. Only TCR beta chains were sequenced in this cohort, and the absence of alpha or paired-chain data limited detectable features. A later analysis found that HLA-associated TCR beta chains were more clonally expanded and had lower generation probabilities than equally common non-associated chains. The study gave a list of about 160 TCR beta chains associated with cytomegalovirus.

Receptor amplification or capture employed the immunoSEQ multiplex PCR assay. The multiplex PCR relied on a mix of 60 forward primers for TCR Vbeta segments and 13 reverse primers for TCR Jbeta segments. The CDR3 region of rearranged TCR beta genes was amplified from genomic DNA by a multiplex PCR assay. On the Illumina HiSeq System, the amplified TCR beta libraries were sequenced as 87-base-pair reads. From the authors' description of their analysis: In a later analysis, tens of millions of unique TCR beta chains were counted across the 650 to 700 repertoires, and some 10 million of these chains were shared by at least two donors. Raw reads were error-corrected and collapsed into unique sequences by a nearest-neighbor algorithm in which closely related sequences were merged to remove PCR and sequencing errors. V, D and J gene segments were assigned by aligning CDR3 sequences to IMGT reference sequences. For a sequence to be retained, at least a six-nucleotide match to both a V gene segment and a J gene segment was required. Rearrangements were classified as productive when the CDR3 lacked stop codons and remained in frame with V and J, and all other rearrangements were classified as non-productive. Following IMGT convention, CDR3 was defined as the stretch from the second conserved V-encoded cysteine to the conserved J-encoded phenylalanine. The earlier analysis of about 500 of the donors excluded sequences that lacked an unambiguous match to a single V gene segment. In an earlier analysis of approximately 590 of the donors, a V segment was called functional when productive rearrangements were above 56.7%, and segregating when the standard deviation between donors exceeded 5%. A statistical classification framework was developed to diagnose cytomegalovirus status using the catalog of TCR beta chain sequences. A later analysis assigned V and J genes by comparing TCR nucleotide sequences with IMGT/GENE-DB human TR gene sequences. A later analysis assigned CDR3 sequences and most-parsimonious VDJ recombination scenarios with the TCRdist pipeline. In a later analysis, each TCR beta chain was defined by its CDR3 amino acid sequence together with its V-gene family, and reads lacking a unique V-gene family were excluded. A later analysis removed several hundred highly shared, low-generation-probability nucleotide sequences to deal with suspected cross-contamination and a sequencing artifact. In a later analysis, a clonal expansion index for each public chain was calculated from normalized within-repertoire ranks of inferred template counts. A later analysis computed generation probabilities with a VDJ recombination model fitted to out-of-frame rearrangements, and checked the results against IGoR. Hypergeometric tests were used in a later analysis to score TCR-TCR, TCR-HLA and TCR-CMV co-occurrence, with a repertoire-size bias correction applied to the TCR pairs. To estimate false discovery rates, a later analysis permuted the HLA or CMV assignments 20 times. In a later analysis, co-occurring TCRs were grouped using DBSCAN, and TCRdist sequence similarity was added for clustering within HLA-allele-positive subsets. For co-occurrence clustering, repertoires with fewer than 30,000 or more than 120,000 public chains were excluded, along with five repertoires with anomalous nucleotide sharing. This is the immuneACCESS table as TCRdb keeps it, with only in-frame sequences that have V and J called. A part of the clones is gone; compared with another copy, unresolved V genes explain less than half, and the rest is unexplained. V, J and clone size were drawn from that table, and D and trimming were deduced from the DNA. This sample comprises 150,000 to 200,000 clones, approximately 80% of them detected only once. Together, the top ten hold 2.6% of the sample.

In total, just over 650 healthy bone marrow donors made up the cohort. At the time of sampling, all cohort members were nominally healthy, though unrecorded immune exposures were likely present. The donor was CMV seropositive and was included in the group of approximately 310 seropositive cohort members. A peripheral blood sample was collected from each donor, and TCR beta sequencing was performed on peripheral blood mononuclear cells. The Qiagen DNeasy Blood Extraction Kit was used to extract genomic DNA from the blood cell samples. Sequences were obtained from PBMCs. The chain joins TRBV10-1 to TRBJ2-7, with the D gene uncertain. The source of this sequence is a woman aged 40-49 years in good health and CMV-seropositive. The nucleotide sequence is given as TGCGCCAGCAGGCCCCCATACGCACTCCAGTACTTC. Its amino acids are CASRPPYALQYF.